This TCR beta chain was identified in a study of blood T cell repertoires in COVID-19. Turning to the study itself: Samples of COVID-19 (acute and convalescent) were obtained from the United States, Italy and Spain. The analysed material was cDNA or gDNA that came from T cells, B-cell-depleted T cells, or PBMCs.

Source study methods: Estimated nucleated cell counts came from reference gene primer amplification. TCRdb's table, derived via immunoSEQ multiplex PCR, lists solely in-frame clones and lacks some. V and J calls and clone size are as listed in that table; D and trimming were resolved from the DNA. The sample lists 150,000 or so clones, 70% to 80% occurring once. Regarding this clone: Additional DNA sequences in this sample encode the identical CDR3.

The sequencing input was peripheral blood. The receptor was isolated from a woman aged 50 to 60 with active or convalescent COVID-19.

The CDR3 coding sequence is TGTGCCAGCAGCCCGGGACTAGCGGAGACCCAGTACTTC. Its protein product is CASSPGLAETQYF. The chain uses TRBV7-3 and TRBJ2-5, with 10 bases that match TRBD2. V shed 5 bases and J 5 bases; nucleotides not matched to a gene: 2. Germline values: CDR1 SGHTA, CDR2 FQGTGA. CDR3 length: 13 residues.